This entry lists 29 T cell receptor beta chains sequenced from one sample in a study of blood T cell repertoires in COVID-19. Data came from immunoSEQ multiplex PCR; TCRdb stores just in-frame clones and leaves some out. The repertoire consists of roughly 500,000 clones, with more than 85% occurring once and the leading ten covering 6.5% to 8.5%. Specimen: PBMCs or T cells enriched from blood (not recorded which). These receptors were obtained from a woman aged 60-75 years who had recovered from COVID-19.

The rearrangement links TRBV12-3 or TRBV12-4 to TRBJ1-2; no definite D call. V was pared by 4 bases and J by 6 bases, with 12 bases between. This CDR3 region has 13 residues. This CDR3 reads CASSSQSWHGYTF. The CDR3 nucleotides are TGTGCCAGCAGTTCCCAGTCGTGGCATGGCTACACCTTC.

Points on this clone: The germline gene is not matched at one end of the junction; a read error may be the cause. This chain joins TRBV6-1 and TRBJ1-5, with TRBD1 matching 7 bases. The CDR3 loop spans 14 amino acids. Germline assignment: CDR1 MNHNS and CDR2 SASEGT. The CDR3: CASSEAGGRQPQHF. CDR3 in DNA: TGTGCCAGCAGCGAAGCAGGGGGTCGGCAGCCCCAGCATTTT.

CDR3: CASSPTASYEQYF. The CDR3 bases are TGTGCCAGTAGTCCGACAGCATCCTACGAGCAGTACTTC. This sequence joins TRBV19 and TRBJ2-7, with D possibly matching TRBD1 (5 bases). Germline V gives CDR1 LNHDA, CDR2 SQIVND (reference sequence). Trimming took 5 bases from V and 1 from J, leaving 9 bases between them. CDR3 size: 13 residues.

The chain recombines TRBV9 with TRBJ2-2; possibly TRBD2 for D (7 bases). CDR3 length: 18 residues. V gave up 0 bases and J gave up 0 bases, with 15 bases separating them. Germline lookup yields CDR1 SGDLS and CDR2 YYNGEE. CDR3 residues: CASSVATGGGANTGELFF. The CDR3 nucleotides read TGTGCCAGCAGCGTAGCTACGGGCGGGGGCGCGAACACCGGGGAGCTGTTTTTT.

The chain links TRBV27 to TRBJ2-3; tentatively, D is TRBD2 (6 bases). The V end was cut by 11 bases, the J end by 6 bases, with 24 bases between. The CDR3 is made up of 15 amino acids. The germline gives CDR1 MNHEY, CDR2 SMNVEV (reference sequence). The CDR3 protein is CAYCGAGAVVDTQYF. The CDR3, as DNA: TGTGCCTACTGCGGGGCAGGAGCGGTTGTGGATACGCAGTATTTT.

The chain uses TRBV23-1 and TRBJ2-7; D unclear. TRBV23-1 is identified as an open reading frame with a role that is uncertain. Trimming removed 4 bases from V and 0 bases from J, with 7 bases in between. The CDR3 runs 13 residues. This CDR3 is CASSRHLSYEQYV. The CDR3 DNA reads as TGCGCCAGCAGTCGACACCTCTCCTACGAGCAGTACGTC.

Turning to this clone: Other DNA sequences within the sample encode an identical CDR3. J is TRBJ1-2 and V is TRBV18, with D possibly matching TRBD1 (5 bases). The CDR3 consists of 14 residues. V lost 6 bases to trimming and J lost 2 bases, with 13 bases between them. The V gene's germline CDR1 is KGHSH and CDR2 LQKENI. CDR3 in amino acids: CASSPDRVNYGYTF. For the CDR3, the DNA is TGTGCCAGCTCTCCCGACAGAGTAAACTATGGCTACACCTTC.

The chain recombines TRBV4-2 with TRBJ1-6; the match to TRBD1 covers 8 bases. Trimming at V came to 3 bases and at J to 8 bases, leaving 6 bases not matched to a gene. Germline-derived CDR1 and CDR2 are LGHNA and YNFKEQ. There are 15 residues in the CDR3. For the CDR3, the DNA is TGTGCCAGCAGCCAGAGACAGGGGTTAGATTCACCCCTCCACTTT. This translates into CASSQRQGLDSPLHF.

CDR3 residues: CASSPGTGYNSPLHF. The CDR3 DNA reads as TGTGCCAGCAGTCCCGGGACAGGGTATAATTCACCCCTCCACTTT. V usage is TRBV7-9 and J usage is TRBJ1-6; TRBD1 aligns across 9 bases. There are 15 residues in the CDR3. Germline lookup yields CDR1 SEHNR and CDR2 FQNEAQ (reference sequence). Losses at the gene ends were 6 bases for V and 4 bases for J; bases not matched to a gene: 4.

As regards this clone: The sample holds other DNA sequences that translate to the same CDR3. CDR3 DNA sequence: TGTGCCATCAGTGGGGGCGGGGGGAATCAGCCCCAGCATTTT. This encodes CAISGGGGNQPQHF. V is TRBV10-3 and J is TRBJ1-5; D may be TRBD1 (5 bases). This CDR3 contains 14 residues. From germline, CDR1 is ENHRY and CDR2 SYGVKD. Trimming removed 4 bases from V and 4 bases from J, with 11 bases in between.

Regarding this clone: A junction boundary mismatches the germline segment, possibly from a read error. The rearrangement joins TRBV7-7 to TRBJ2-1; D remains unclear. The CDR3 is made up of 15 amino acids. CDR1 and CDR2 (germline): SSHAT, FNYEAQ (reference sequence). The CDR3 nucleotides read TGTGCTAGCAGCTTGACTCTCCAGTCGGTCAATGAGCAGTTCTTC. Encoded protein: CASSLTLQSVNEQFF.

The rearrangement joins TRBV7-8 to TRBJ2-3; the D gene is possibly TRBD2 (5 bases). The ends were cut back, 3 bases at V and 2 bases at J, with 12 bases in the middle. The CDR3 extends over 15 amino acids. Germline V gene sequence: CDR1 SGHVS, CDR2 FQNEAQ. The CDR3 bases are TGTGCCAGCAGCTTGATCGAGGGATTCACAGATACGCAGTATTTT. Protein product: CASSLIEGFTDTQYF.

The chain combines TRBV4-1 with TRBJ1-5; D perhaps matches TRBD1 (5 bases). CDR3 length: 15 amino acids. From germline, CDR1 is MGHRA and CDR2 YSYEKL. Deletions cut 4 bases from V and 3 bases from J, with 13 bases between. CDR3 bases: TGCGCCAGCAGCCCGCGGGACGTAGACAATCAGCCCCAGCATTTT. Translating it yields CASSPRDVDNQPQHF.

The CDR3 spells CASKTRRYGYTF. The CDR3 DNA sequence: TGTGCCTCTAAAACTAGGAGGTACGGCTACACCTTC. V and J are TRBV30 and TRBJ1-2; no reliable D call. The germline V gene encodes CDR1 GTSNPN and CDR2 SVGIG (reference sequence). With 7 bases removed from V and 8 bases from J, the gap between germline ends came to 17 bases. The CDR3 loop spans 12 amino acids.

The chain has TRBV9 and TRBJ2-7, with D tentatively TRBD1 (5 bases). V lost 3 bases and J 4 bases, leaving 17 bases between the germline ends. CDR1 SGDLS and CDR2 YYNGEE come from the germline V gene. The CDR3 is 15 amino acids. As DNA, the CDR3 is TGTGCCAGCAGCGCCACGACAGCCCTAGGATACGAGCAGTACTTC. Protein: CASSATTALGYEQYF.

This clone was picked up one time. The chain is built from TRBV6-6 and TRBJ1-5; D might be TRBD1 (5 bases). CDR3 size: 16 residues. CDR1 is MNHNY, CDR2 SVGAGI, per germline (reference sequence). V was shortened by 5 bases and J by 1 base, with 15 bases between the two germline ends. The CDR3 sequence is CASSRDSFLSNQPQHF. CDR3 in DNA: TGTGCCAGCAGTCGTGACAGCTTTTTGAGCAATCAGCCCCAGCATTTT.

This clone was found once. The V call is TRBV10-2, the J call TRBJ1-1; 9 bases fit TRBD1. The CDR3 extends over 15 amino acids. The V segment lost 7 bases and the J segment 1 base; nucleotides outside the gene matches: 7. Germline V CDR1 and CDR2: WSHSY, SAAADI. This chain's CDR3 is CASTTGGLGNTEAFF. In DNA, the CDR3 is TGCGCCAGCACAACAGGGGGCTTGGGGAACACTGAAGCTTTCTTT.

This chain joins TRBV6-5 and TRBJ1-1; weak D call: TRBD1 (6 bases). The CDR3 contains 16 residues. Per the germline V gene, CDR1 is MNHEY and CDR2 is SVGAGI. With 0 bases removed from V and 7 bases from J, the gap between germline ends came to 18 bases. For the CDR3, the DNA is TGTGCCAGCAGTTACTCGACCTCCGGGGGGCCCTATGAAGCTTTCTTT. This encodes CASSYSTSGGPYEAFF.

V usage is TRBV19 and J usage is TRBJ1-2, with D perhaps matching TRBD1 (6 bases). V lost 7 bases and J 5 bases, leaving 20 bases between the germline ends. The CDR3 consists of 15 residues. Germline V gene data show CDR1 as LNHDA and CDR2 as SQIVND (reference sequence). DNA for the CDR3: TGTGCCAGTACTAGGACGACAGGCGGCCTATATGGCTACACCTTC. The encoded protein is CASTRTTGGLYGYTF.

The CDR3 coding sequence is TGTGCCAGCAGTCGTCCGGGACTGAGCACAGATACGCAGTATTTT. It is translated as CASSRPGLSTDTQYF. The chain carries TRBV6-5 and TRBJ2-3, with a tentative D call TRBD2 (6 bases). The CDR3 sequence is 15 residues long. Per the germline V gene, CDR1 is MNHEY and CDR2 is SVGAGI. Trimming shortened V by 5 bases and J by 0 bases, and 12 bases separated the two germline ends.

The V and J genes are TRBV4-2 and TRBJ2-7; 7 bases map to TRBD1. The V gene end was trimmed by 2 bases and the J gene end by 0 bases; junction bases not matched to a gene: 4. The CDR3 loop spans 15 amino acids. CDR1 and CDR2 (germline): LGHNA, YNFKEQ. As DNA, the CDR3 is TGTGCCAGCAGCCAACACCGGGACAGCTCCTACGAGCAGTACTTC. Encoded protein: CASSQHRDSSYEQYF.

The chain carries TRBV5-1 and TRBJ1-4; D gene uncertain. The V end was cut by 0 bases, the J end by 17 bases, with 14 bases between. The CDR3 runs to 12 residues. Germline loops: CDR1 SGHRS, CDR2 YFSETQ. As DNA, the CDR3 is TGCGCCAGCAGCTTGGACTACGGGATTCTTTTTTTT. This encodes CASSLDYGILFF.

The rearrangement links TRBV15 to TRBJ1-5, with 8 bases aligning to TRBD1. With 5 bases clipped from V and 2 bases from J, the junction kept 5 bases outside the gene matches. The CDR3 contains 15 residues. Germline V gene lookup returns CDR1 LNHNV and CDR2 YYDKDF (reference sequence). The CDR3: CATSLDRGRNQPQHF. CDR3 nucleotide sequence: TGTGCCACCAGCTTAGACAGGGGCCGCAATCAGCCCCAGCATTTT.

The chain uses TRBV27 and TRBJ2-2, with TRBD1 identical over 8 bases. This CDR3 spans 15 amino acids. From germline, CDR1 is MNHEY and CDR2 SMNVEV (reference sequence). V trimming: 4 bases; J trimming: 6 bases; junction bases outside the gene matches: 7. The CDR3 DNA is TGTGCCAGCAGTTACGCGACAGGGGTCCCCGGGGAGCTGTTTTTT. It yields the protein CASSYATGVPGELFF.

The J gene is TRBJ2-4, the V gene TRBV2; TRBD1 is a possible D gene (6 bases). Trimming shortened V by 7 bases and J by 6 bases, and 16 bases separated the two germline ends. Germline CDR1 is SNHLY and CDR2 is FYNNEI. This CDR3 is built from 14 residues. CDR3 sequence: CASKLGQGINIQYF. DNA for the CDR3: TGTGCCAGCAAGCTAGGGCAGGGGATAAACATTCAGTACTTC.

This chain connects TRBV19 to TRBJ1-1; D is unresolved. The CDR3 runs 14 residues. V was cut by 3 bases and J by 2 bases, with 10 bases left in between. From germline, CDR1 is LNHDA and CDR2 SQIVND (reference sequence). The CDR3 loop reads CASSMYEGNTEAFF. The CDR3 coding sequence is TGTGCCAGTAGTATGTACGAGGGAAACACTGAAGCTTTCTTT.

The chain links TRBV10-2 to TRBJ2-5; 11 bases agree with TRBD2. The CDR3 spans 16 residues. With V trimmed by 4 bases and J by 4 bases, 8 bases remained unmatched. Germline CDR1 is WSHSY and CDR2 is SAAADI. CDR3 sequence: CASSGIAGGPGETQYF. For the CDR3, the DNA is TGCGCCAGCAGTGGGATAGCGGGGGGGCCGGGAGAGACCCAGTACTTC.

V gene TRBV20-1 combines with J gene TRBJ2-1, with 7 bases aligning to TRBD1. J was trimmed by 7 bases and V by 6 bases; bases with no gene match: 3. Germline CDR1 is DFQATT and CDR2 is SNEGSKA (reference sequence). The CDR3 is 11 amino acids. The CDR3 nucleotides read TGCAGTGCGGGACAGCCTAATGAGCAGTTCTTC. The encoded protein is CSAGQPNEQFF.

This rearrangement joins TRBV7-7 to TRBJ1-3, with D perhaps matching TRBD1 (6 bases). V was pared by 5 bases and J by 8 bases, with 13 bases between. Germline V gene data show CDR1 as SSHAT and CDR2 as FNYEAQ (reference sequence). The CDR3 runs to 13 residues. The CDR3 DNA follows: TGTGCCAGCAGCCCATCCAGGGGACACACCATATATTTT. It yields the protein CASSPSRGHTIYF.